This is a list of T cell receptor beta chains from one sample in a study of T cells in Graves' hyperthyroidism and ophthalmopathy. MiXCR was run by TCRdb on the multiplex PCR reads, yielding one entry per CDR3 protein. This sample carries about 640,000 distinct CDR3 sequences, around 20% of them seen once, and the ten largest clones take 34%. Sequencing used blood. The source is a young man with Graves' ophthalmopathy. Each CDR3 is given with its conserved first and last residue. Fields, in order: J gene, D gene, CDR3 length, V gene, clone size, CDR3 DNA, CDR3 protein. A D gene is named only where the DNA matches it firmly. Not all rows give a size; the values are once, few, many and, for expanded clones, a class.

J gene: TRBJ1-5
D gene: -
CDR3 length: 13
V gene: TRBV2
clone size: many
CDR3 DNA: TGTGCCAGCAGTACCAGGGGTGGGCAGCCCCAGCATTTT
CDR3 protein: CASSTRGGQPQHF

J gene: TRBJ1-1
D gene: TRBD1
CDR3 length: 14
V gene: TRBV29-1
clone size: -
CDR3 DNA: TGCAGCGTCCAGGCCCAGGGGGTGAACACTGAAGCTTTCTTT
CDR3 protein: CSVQAQGVNTEAFF

J gene: TRBJ2-1
D gene: -
CDR3 length: 15
V gene: TRBV7-2
clone size: -
CDR3 DNA: TGTGCCAGCAGCTTAAGCGTACTAGCATACAATGAGCAGTTCTTC
CDR3 protein: CASSLSVLAYNEQFF

J gene: TRBJ1-5
D gene: -
CDR3 length: 12
V gene: TRBV12-3/TRBV12-4
clone size: few
CDR3 DNA: TGTGCCAGCAGTACGATAGGTCAGCCCCAGCATTTT
CDR3 protein: CASSTIGQPQHF

J gene: TRBJ2-7
D gene: -
CDR3 length: 17
V gene: TRBV28
clone size: -
CDR3 DNA: TGTGCCAGCAGTTTATATCGGGGTGTTCCCGAATCGGACGAGCAGTACTTC
CDR3 protein: CASSLYRGVPESDEQYF

J gene: TRBJ2-1
D gene: -
CDR3 length: 14
V gene: TRBV5-1
clone size: few
CDR3 DNA: TGCGCCAGCAGCTTGGGGGGGACCTCGGATGAGCAGTTCTTC
CDR3 protein: CASSLGGTSDEQFF

J gene: TRBJ1-1
D gene: TRBD1
CDR3 length: 15
V gene: TRBV6-5
clone size: -
CDR3 DNA: TGTGCCAGCAGTTACGGGGGACAGGGCAACACTGAAGCTTTCTTT
CDR3 protein: CASSYGGQGNTEAFF

J gene: TRBJ2-5
D gene: -
CDR3 length: 12
V gene: TRBV20-1
clone size: -
CDR3 DNA: TGCAGTGCTCAACCCGGTCAAGAGACCCAGTACTTC
CDR3 protein: CSAQPGQETQYF

J gene: TRBJ2-2
D gene: TRBD1
CDR3 length: 14
V gene: TRBV13
clone size: once
CDR3 DNA: TGTGCCAGCAGGGGGACAGGGTGGGCCGGGGAGCTGTTTTTT
CDR3 protein: CASRGTGWAGELFF

J gene: TRBJ1-6
D gene: TRBD1
CDR3 length: 17
V gene: TRBV20-1
clone size: -
CDR3 DNA: TGCAGTGCTAGGGACAGGGCGAACCCCGCCTATAATTCACCCCTCCACTTT
CDR3 protein: CSARDRANPAYNSPLHF

J gene: TRBJ1-1
D gene: -
CDR3 length: 11
V gene: TRBV20-1
clone size: many
CDR3 DNA: TGCAGTGCTAGTCGAGGCACTGAAGCTTTCTTT
CDR3 protein: CSASRGTEAFF

J gene: TRBJ1-2
D gene: -
CDR3 length: 13
V gene: TRBV6-1
clone size: -
CDR3 DNA: TGTGCCAGCACCCGCCGGGGGACTATGGGCTACACCTTC
CDR3 protein: CASTRRGTMGYTF

J gene: TRBJ1-5
D gene: -
CDR3 length: 13
V gene: TRBV2
clone size: many
CDR3 DNA: TGTGCCAGCAAGCGGCAGCACAATCAGCCCCAGCATTTT
CDR3 protein: CASKRQHNQPQHF

J gene: TRBJ2-7
D gene: TRBD2
CDR3 length: 15
V gene: TRBV5-1
clone size: few
CDR3 DNA: TGCGCCAGCAAGGCCGGGACTAGCGGGAGCAACGAGCAGTACTTC
CDR3 protein: CASKAGTSGSNEQYF

J gene: TRBJ2-6
D gene: TRBD1
CDR3 length: 16
V gene: TRBV18
clone size: -
CDR3 DNA: TGTGCCAGCTCACTCACGGGACAGGGGATGGCCAACGTCCTGACTTTC
CDR3 protein: CASSLTGQGMANVLTF